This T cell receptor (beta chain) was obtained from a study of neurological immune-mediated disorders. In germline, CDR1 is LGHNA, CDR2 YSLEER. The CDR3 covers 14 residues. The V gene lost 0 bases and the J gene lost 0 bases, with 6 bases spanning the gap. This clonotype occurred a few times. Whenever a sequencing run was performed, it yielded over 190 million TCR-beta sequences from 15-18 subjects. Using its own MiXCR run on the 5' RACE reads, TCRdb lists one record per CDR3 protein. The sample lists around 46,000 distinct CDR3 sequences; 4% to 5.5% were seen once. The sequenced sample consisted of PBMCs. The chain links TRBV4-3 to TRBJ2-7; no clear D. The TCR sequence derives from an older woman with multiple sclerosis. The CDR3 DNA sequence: TGCGCCAGCAGCCAAGATGTCTCCTCCTACGAGCAGTACTTC. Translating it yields CASSQDVSSYEQYF.